The 15 T cell receptor beta chains in this list originate from one sample, sequenced in a study of CD8 T cells in Susac syndrome. cDNA came from approximately 0.5 to 1 ug RNA primed by random hexamers. TCRdb reanalysed the immunoSEQ multiplex PCR reads using MiXCR and keeps one entry per CDR3 protein. The sample yields tens of thousands of distinct CDR3 sequences, 75% to 95% seen once. The sequenced sample consisted of CD8+ T cells from PBMCs. The source is a human donor with multiple sclerosis.

The chain combines TRBV19 with TRBJ1-5; a weak D match, TRBD1 (5 bases). Trimming shortened V by 4 bases and J by 3 bases, and 7 bases separated the two germline ends. Germline V lookup: CDR1 LNHDA, CDR2 SQIVND (reference sequence). This CDR3 has 13 residues. CDR3 DNA sequence: TGTGCCAGTAGTAGACAGATCAATCAGCCCCAGCATTTT. It is translated as CASSRQINQPQHF.

This chain links TRBV14 with TRBJ2-1, with no clear D. Deletions cut 1 base from V and 4 bases from J, with 8 bases between. CDR1 and CDR2 from the germline V gene are SGHDN and FVKESK. This CDR3 has 14 amino acids. The chain's CDR3 is CASSQVSQYNEQFF. The CDR3 bases are TGTGCCAGCAGCCAAGTTTCACAGTACAATGAGCAGTTCTTC.

The chain uses TRBV6-1 and TRBJ2-7; 13 nucleotides align to TRBD2. With 6 bases clipped from V and 3 bases from J, the junction kept 11 bases outside the gene matches. The CDR3 covers 17 residues. Germline V lookup: CDR1 MNHNS, CDR2 SASEGT. CDR3 in DNA: TGTGCCAGCAGCCACCGGACTAGCGGGAGAGGAAACTACGAGCAGTACTTC. Its protein product is CASSHRTSGRGNYEQYF.

The chain has TRBV4-1 and TRBJ2-7; 9 bases line up with TRBD1. The CDR3 loop spans 15 amino acids. Losses at the gene ends were 4 bases for V and 4 bases for J; bases not matched to a gene: 8. Germline V CDR1 and CDR2: MGHRA, YSYEKL. CDR3 protein: CASSPGQGLVYEQYF. The CDR3 bases are TGCGCCAGCAGCCCGGGACAGGGTTTGGTGTACGAGCAGTACTTC.

This chain links TRBV27 with TRBJ2-7; 8 bases map to TRBD2. The CDR3 runs 15 residues. V lost 5 bases, J lost 4 bases, and 10 bases stayed unmatched. Germline CDR1 reads MNHEY; CDR2 reads SMNVEV (reference sequence). The CDR3 DNA is TGTGCCAGCAGTCTCCGAGATGGACTAGCTTACGAGCAGTACTTC. Translating it yields CASSLRDGLAYEQYF.

The chain uses TRBV27 and TRBJ2-7; D not certain. Trimming removed 2 bases at V and 0 bases at J, with 14 bases between. Germline CDR1 reads MNHEY; CDR2 reads SMNVEV (reference sequence). The CDR3 consists of 16 residues. For the CDR3, the DNA is TGTGCCAGCAGTTTAATTCCAGGAACTACCTCCTACGAGCAGTACTTC. It yields the protein CASSLIPGTTSYEQYF.

This sequence joins TRBV10-3 and TRBJ2-5, with 7 bases fitting TRBD2. Unmatched junction bases numbered 4, after V lost 8 bases and J lost 1 base. The germline gives CDR1 ENHRY, CDR2 SYGVKD. The CDR3 length is 13 residues. The CDR3 here is CAISGGGQETQYF. Written as DNA, the CDR3 is TGTGCCATCTCTGGCGGGGGCCAAGAGACCCAGTACTTC.

The gene calls are TRBV28 and TRBJ2-1; possibly TRBD1 for D (5 bases). Germline V gene sequence: CDR1 MDHEN, CDR2 SYDVKM. The V end lost 1 base, the J end lost 6 bases, and 10 bases lay between the germline ends. The CDR3 runs 14 residues. For the CDR3, the DNA is TGTGCCAGCAGTTTATATCGTACAGGCAATGAGCAGTTCTTC. Translation gives CASSLYRTGNEQFF.

The gene calls are TRBV9 and TRBJ1-6; 11 nucleotides match TRBD1. The germline V gene encodes CDR1 SGDLS and CDR2 YYNGEE. CDR3 length equals 18 residues. V gave up 4 bases and J gave up 0 bases; unmatched junction bases: 6. CDR3 in amino acids: CASSPTGTGGSYNSPLHF. The CDR3 DNA is TGTGCCAGCAGCCCGACAGGGACAGGGGGCTCCTATAATTCACCCCTCCACTTT.

The chain employs TRBV27 and TRBJ2-7, with D uncertain. V was cut by 3 bases and J by 2 bases, with 11 bases left in between. The CDR3 extends over 14 amino acids. Germline-derived CDR1 and CDR2 are MNHEY and SMNVEV (reference sequence). CDR3 coding DNA: TGTGCCAGCAGTTTGGGATATCCCCCCTACGAGCAGTACTTC. Its protein is CASSLGYPPYEQYF.

This clonotype was recorded only once. This chain connects TRBV12-5 to TRBJ1-5; 10 bases map to TRBD1. Germline V gives CDR1 LGHNT, CDR2 FRNRAP. The CDR3 spans 16 residues. V lost 3 bases and J lost 9; bases outside the gene matches: 11. The CDR3: CASGFLTGGLVWPQHF. The CDR3 bases are TGTGCTAGTGGTTTCCTGACAGGGGGCCTGGTTTGGCCCCAGCATTTT.

The rearrangement links TRBV2 to TRBJ2-4, with a tentative D call TRBD2 (6 bases). Germline CDR1 SNHLY, CDR2 FYNNEI. The V end was cut by 7 bases, the J end by 0 bases, with 13 bases between. The CDR3 runs 15 residues. The CDR3, as DNA: TGTGCCAGCACTGGAGGGGATCTAGCCAAAAACATTCAGTACTTC. This encodes CASTGGDLAKNIQYF.

This chain joins TRBV3-1 and TRBJ2-6, with a possible D match to TRBD2 (6 bases). Germline V lookup: CDR1 LGHDT, CDR2 YNNKEL (reference sequence). Trimming took off 1 base at V and 8 bases at J, with 24 bases between the two ends. The CDR3 runs to 19 residues. Here the CDR3 reads CASSQVGGPIKRGTNVLTF. The CDR3 DNA reads as TGTGCCAGCAGCCAAGTGGGGGGTCCAATCAAAAGGGGAACCAACGTCCTGACTTTC.

CDR3 amino acids: CASSIAGGNTEAFF. For the CDR3, the DNA is TGTGCCAGCAGTATCGCAGGGGGCAACACTGAAGCTTTCTTT. The chain combines TRBV6-2 or TRBV6-3 with TRBJ1-1; 8 nucleotides align to TRBD1. Germline V gene data show CDR1 as MNHEY and CDR2 as SVGEGT. The CDR3 consists of 14 residues. The trim removed 5 bases at V and 2 bases at J, leaving 4 bases unmatched.

V is TRBV7-8 and J is TRBJ2-1; D gene unclear. CDR1 is SGHVS, CDR2 FQNEAQ, per germline. The CDR3 consists of 11 residues. Between the trimmed V and J ends, which lost 2 bases and 16 bases, there was a span of 12 bases. The CDR3 loop is CASSLSLVLFF. CDR3 in DNA: TGTGCCAGCAGCTTAAGTCTAGTTCTCTTCTTC. Looking up the rest from reference TRBV7-8 and TRBJ2-1 gives the full variable domain: GAGVSQSPRYKVAKRGQDVALRCDPISGHVSLFWYQQALGQGPEFLTYFQNEAQLDKSGLPSDRFFAERPEGSVSTLKIQRTQQEDSAVYLCASSLSLVLFFGPGTRLTVL.